The rows below give T cell receptor beta chains drawn from one sample of a study of PD-L1 blockade in urothelial cancer. TCRdb's table, derived via immunoSEQ multiplex PCR, lists solely in-frame clones and lacks some. The sample shows some 40,000 clones, more than 80% of them seen only once. Sample: PBMCs, taken around atezolizumab (anti-PD-L1) treatment. All receptors derive from a man aged 35-49 years with urothelial cancer. CDR3s leave out the opening cysteine and the closing phenylalanine or tryptophan. The size entry is marked missing in some rows and otherwise reads once, few, many or a size class.

TRBV19	.	TRBJ1-1	ASSATYRGLGTEAF
TRBV10-3	.	TRBJ2-7	AISEAFGEQY
TRBV14	few	TRBJ1-1	ASSRTVSTEAF
TRBV2	.	TRBJ2-1	ASSPGQGWYEQF
TRBV11-2	few	TRBJ2-5	ASSGARNGIY
TRBV7-7	.	TRBJ2-5	ASSLSGVTAETQY
TRBV6-1	.	TRBJ2-7	ASSEEGQGSYEQY
TRBV13	.	TRBJ1-1	ASSNRGLAGGEAF
TRBV5-6	.	TRBJ2-7	ASSLGLYEQY
TRBV7-8	once	TRBJ2-7	ASSPLTSGGKEQY
TRBV14	.	TRBJ2-1	ASSPHLGTGGPGYNEQF
TRBV27	.	TRBJ2-7	ASSSGTDVSYEQY
TRBV28	.	TRBJ2-3	ATGGASFPNTQY
TRBV11-2	.	TRBJ2-3	ASSTGLAGRNTQY
TRBV27	.	TRBJ1-1	ASSLTAGMNTEAF
TRBV6-5	.	TRBJ1-3	ASRGGNGNTIY
TRBV19	.	TRBJ2-2	ATRLAENTGELF
TRBV27	.	TRBJ1-2	ASSKITGTGAYGYT
TRBV4-1	.	TRBJ1-2	ASSQGPGEYGYT
TRBV6-5	.	TRBJ2-7	ASSPLAGGTGEQY
TRBV5-1	.	TRBJ2-5	ASSRGGTSGRKSETQY
TRBV5-6	.	TRBJ2-3	ASSLTTSGSTDTQY
TRBV30	.	TRBJ2-7	ASSIGESSYEQY
TRBV5-5	.	TRBJ2-7	ASSLNPLADYEQY
TRBV5-1	.	TRBJ2-1	ASSLSILQGSYNEQF
TRBV4-2	.	TRBJ2-1	ASSPTDRGNEQF
TRBV6-1	.	TRBJ1-4	ASTFPEWGEKLF
TRBV28	.	TRBJ2-7	ASSPAKAGSGEQY
TRBV30	few	TRBJ1-1	AWSENIGAF
TRBV9	few	TRBJ1-1	ASSAATGPSEAF
TRBV6-5	.	TRBJ1-5	ASSAGAGNQPQH
TRBV5-4	.	TRBJ1-2	ASSSPYGGFF
TRBV7-2	.	TRBJ1-2	ASSSSWDRRRLIGYT
TRBV28	.	TRBJ2-7	ASKDNRRSYEQY
TRBV2	once	TRBJ2-1	ASSEGGLADNEQF
TRBV2	.	TRBJ2-6	ASKSRGVPGANVLT